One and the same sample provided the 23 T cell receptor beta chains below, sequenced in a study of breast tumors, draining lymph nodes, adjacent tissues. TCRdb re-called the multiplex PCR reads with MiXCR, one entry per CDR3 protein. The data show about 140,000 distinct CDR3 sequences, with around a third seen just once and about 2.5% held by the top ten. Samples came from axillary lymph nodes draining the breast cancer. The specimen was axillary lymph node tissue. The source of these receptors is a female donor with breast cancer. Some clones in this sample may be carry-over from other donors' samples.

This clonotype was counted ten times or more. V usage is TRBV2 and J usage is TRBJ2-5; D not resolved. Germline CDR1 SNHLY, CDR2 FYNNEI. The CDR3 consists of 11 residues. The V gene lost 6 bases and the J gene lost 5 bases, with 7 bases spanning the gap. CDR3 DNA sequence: TGTGCCAGCAGGGCACACGAGACCCAGTACTTC. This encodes CASRAHETQYF.

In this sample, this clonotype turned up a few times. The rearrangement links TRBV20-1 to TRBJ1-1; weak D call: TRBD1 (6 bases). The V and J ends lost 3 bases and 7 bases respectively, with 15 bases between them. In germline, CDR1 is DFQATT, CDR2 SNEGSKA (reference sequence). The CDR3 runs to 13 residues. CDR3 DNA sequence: TGCAGTGCTAGCAATTGGGGGGCTGTTGAAGCTTTCTTT. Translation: CSASNWGAVEAFF.

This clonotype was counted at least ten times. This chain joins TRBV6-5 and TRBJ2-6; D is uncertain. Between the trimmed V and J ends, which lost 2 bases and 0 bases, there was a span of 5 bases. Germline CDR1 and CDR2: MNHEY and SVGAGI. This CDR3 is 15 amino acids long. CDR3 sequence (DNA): TGTGCCAGCAGTTACCTGTTCTCTGGGGCCAACGTCCTGACTTTC. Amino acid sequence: CASSYLFSGANVLTF.

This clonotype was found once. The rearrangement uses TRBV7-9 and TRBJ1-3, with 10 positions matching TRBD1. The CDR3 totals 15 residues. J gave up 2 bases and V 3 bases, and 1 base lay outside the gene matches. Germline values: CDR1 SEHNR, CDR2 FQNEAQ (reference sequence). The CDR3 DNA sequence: TGTGCCAGCAGCTTGGACAGGGGGACTGGAAACACCATATATTTT. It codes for CASSLDRGTGNTIYF.

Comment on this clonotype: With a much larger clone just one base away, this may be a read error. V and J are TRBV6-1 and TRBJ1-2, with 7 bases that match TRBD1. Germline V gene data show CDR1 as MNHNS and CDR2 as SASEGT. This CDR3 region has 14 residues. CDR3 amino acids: CAGSGGTVGPGYTF. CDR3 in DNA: TGTGCCGGCAGTGGGGGGACAGTTGGTCCTGGCTACACCTTC.

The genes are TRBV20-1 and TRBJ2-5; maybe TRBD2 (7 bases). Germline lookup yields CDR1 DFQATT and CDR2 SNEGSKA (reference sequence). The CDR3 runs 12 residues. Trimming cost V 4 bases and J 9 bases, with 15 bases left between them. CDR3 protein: CSAKGGGQPQYF. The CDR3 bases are TGCAGTGCTAAGGGGGGGGGCCAGCCCCAGTACTTC.

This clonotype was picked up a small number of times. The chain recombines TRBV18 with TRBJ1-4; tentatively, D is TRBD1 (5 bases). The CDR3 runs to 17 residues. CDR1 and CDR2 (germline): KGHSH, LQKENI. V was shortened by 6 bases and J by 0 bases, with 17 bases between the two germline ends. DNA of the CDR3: TGTGCCAGCTCCTCCCTCGGGCGGGGGACAACTAATGAAAAACTGTTTTTT. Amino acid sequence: CASSSLGRGTTNEKLFF.

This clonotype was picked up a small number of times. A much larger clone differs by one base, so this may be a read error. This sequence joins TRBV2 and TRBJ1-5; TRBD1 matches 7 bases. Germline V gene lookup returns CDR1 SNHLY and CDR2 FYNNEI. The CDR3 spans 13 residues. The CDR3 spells CASAQGGNQPRHF. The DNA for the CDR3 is TGTGCCAGCGCCCAGGGGGGAAATCAGCCCCGGCATTTT.

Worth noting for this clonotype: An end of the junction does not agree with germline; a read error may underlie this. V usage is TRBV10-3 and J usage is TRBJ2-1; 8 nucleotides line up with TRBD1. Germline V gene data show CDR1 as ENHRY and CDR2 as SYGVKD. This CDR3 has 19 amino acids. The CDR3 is CATSEQPGQAASSYNEQFF. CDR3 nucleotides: TGTGCCACCAGTGAGCAACCGGGACAGGCGGCGAGCTCCTACAATGAGCAGTTCTTC.

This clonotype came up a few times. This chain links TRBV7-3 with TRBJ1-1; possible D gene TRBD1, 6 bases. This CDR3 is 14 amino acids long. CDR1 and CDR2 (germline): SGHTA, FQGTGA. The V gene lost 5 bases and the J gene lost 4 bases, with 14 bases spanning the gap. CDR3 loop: CASSATGSATEAFF. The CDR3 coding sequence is TGTGCCAGCAGCGCAACAGGGTCGGCCACTGAAGCTTTCTTT.

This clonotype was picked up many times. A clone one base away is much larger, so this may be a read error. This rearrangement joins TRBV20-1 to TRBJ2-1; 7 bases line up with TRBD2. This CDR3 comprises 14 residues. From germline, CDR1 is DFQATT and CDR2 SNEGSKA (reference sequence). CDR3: CSARGAGTYTEQFF. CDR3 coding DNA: TGCAGTGCTCGGGGAGCGGGGACGTACACTGAGCAGTTCTTC.

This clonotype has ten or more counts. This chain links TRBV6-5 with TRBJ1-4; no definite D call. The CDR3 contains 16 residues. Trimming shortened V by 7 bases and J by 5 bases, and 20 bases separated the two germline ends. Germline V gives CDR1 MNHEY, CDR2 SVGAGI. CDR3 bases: TGTGCCAGCAACCCGTCCCCGGTTCCAGGCAATGAAAAACTGTTTTTT. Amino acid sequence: CASNPSPVPGNEKLFF.

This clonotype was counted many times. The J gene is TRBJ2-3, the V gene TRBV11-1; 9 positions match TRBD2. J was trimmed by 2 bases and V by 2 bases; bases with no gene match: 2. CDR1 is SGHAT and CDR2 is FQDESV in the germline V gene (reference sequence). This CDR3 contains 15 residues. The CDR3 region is CASSLRLAATDTQYF. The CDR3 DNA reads TGTGCCAGCAGCTTAAGACTAGCGGCCACAGATACGCAGTATTTT. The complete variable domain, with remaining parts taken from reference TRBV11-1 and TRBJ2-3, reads EAEVAQSPRYKITEKSQAVAFWCDPISGHATLYWYRQILGQGPELLVQFQDESVVDDSQLPKDRFSAERLKGVDSTLKIQPAELGDSAMYLCASSLRLAATDTQYFGPGTRLTVL.

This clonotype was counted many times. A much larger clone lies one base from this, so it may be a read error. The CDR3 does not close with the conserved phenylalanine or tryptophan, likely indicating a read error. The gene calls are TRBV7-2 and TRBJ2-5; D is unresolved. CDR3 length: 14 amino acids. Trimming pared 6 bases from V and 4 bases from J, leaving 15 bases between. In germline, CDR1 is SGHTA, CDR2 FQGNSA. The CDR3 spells CASSDDGIRETQYL. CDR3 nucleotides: TGTGCCAGCAGTGACGATGGGATTCGAGAGACCCAGTACCTC.

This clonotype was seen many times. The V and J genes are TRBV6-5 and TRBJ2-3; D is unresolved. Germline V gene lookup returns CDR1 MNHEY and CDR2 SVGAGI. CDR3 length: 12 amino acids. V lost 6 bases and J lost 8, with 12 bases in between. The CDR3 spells CASSPQAGTQYF. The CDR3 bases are TGTGCCAGCAGCCCCCAGGCAGGTACGCAGTATTTT.

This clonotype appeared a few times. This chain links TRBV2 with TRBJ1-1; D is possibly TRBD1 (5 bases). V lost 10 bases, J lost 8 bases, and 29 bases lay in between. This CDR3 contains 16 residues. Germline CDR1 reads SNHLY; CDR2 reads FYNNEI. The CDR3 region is CANTGPRTRAPEEAFF. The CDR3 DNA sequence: TGTGCCAATACGGGACCGCGTACGCGTGCTCCGGAAGAAGCTTTCTTT.

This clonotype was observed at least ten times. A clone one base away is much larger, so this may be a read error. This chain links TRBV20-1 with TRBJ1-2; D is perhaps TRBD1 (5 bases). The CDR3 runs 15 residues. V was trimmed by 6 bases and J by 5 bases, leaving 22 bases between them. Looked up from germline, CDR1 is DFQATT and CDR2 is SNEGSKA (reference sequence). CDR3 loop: CSADRRGEGAYGYTF. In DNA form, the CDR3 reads TGCAGTGCGGACCGACGGGGCGAAGGAGCATATGGCTACACCTTC.

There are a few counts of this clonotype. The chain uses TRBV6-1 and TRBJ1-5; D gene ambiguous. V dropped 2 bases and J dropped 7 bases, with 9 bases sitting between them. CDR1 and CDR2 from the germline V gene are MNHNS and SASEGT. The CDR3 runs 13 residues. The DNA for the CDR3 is TGTGCCAGCAGTGAATCGATGGGACAGCCCCAGCATTTT. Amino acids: CASSESMGQPQHF.

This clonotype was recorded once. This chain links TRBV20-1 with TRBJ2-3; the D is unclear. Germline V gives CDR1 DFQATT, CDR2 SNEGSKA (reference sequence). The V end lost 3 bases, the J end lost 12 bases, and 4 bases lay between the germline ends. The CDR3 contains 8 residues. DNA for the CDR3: TGCAGTGCTAGTATCCAGTATTTT. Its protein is CSASIQYF.

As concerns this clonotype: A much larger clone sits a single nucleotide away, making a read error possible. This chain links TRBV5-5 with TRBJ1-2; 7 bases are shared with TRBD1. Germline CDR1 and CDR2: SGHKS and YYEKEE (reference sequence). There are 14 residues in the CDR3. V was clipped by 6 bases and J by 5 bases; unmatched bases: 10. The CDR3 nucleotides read TGTGCCAGCACCCTAGGGACAGCGGGGTATGGCTACACCTTC. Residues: CASTLGTAGYGYTF.

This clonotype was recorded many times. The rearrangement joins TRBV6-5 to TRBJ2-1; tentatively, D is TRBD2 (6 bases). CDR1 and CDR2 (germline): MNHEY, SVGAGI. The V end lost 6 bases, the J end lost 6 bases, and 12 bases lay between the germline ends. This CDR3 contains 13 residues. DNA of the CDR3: TGTGCCAGCAGGGCGGGACCGGGCAATGAGCAGTTCTTC. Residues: CASRAGPGNEQFF.

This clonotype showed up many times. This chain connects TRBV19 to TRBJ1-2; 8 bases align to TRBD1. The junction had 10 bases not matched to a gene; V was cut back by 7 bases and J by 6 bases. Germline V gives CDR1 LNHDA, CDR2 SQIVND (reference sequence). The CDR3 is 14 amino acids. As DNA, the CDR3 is TGTGCCAGTAATTTAGCAGGGGGCCGGGATGGCTACACCTTC. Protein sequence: CASNLAGGRDGYTF.

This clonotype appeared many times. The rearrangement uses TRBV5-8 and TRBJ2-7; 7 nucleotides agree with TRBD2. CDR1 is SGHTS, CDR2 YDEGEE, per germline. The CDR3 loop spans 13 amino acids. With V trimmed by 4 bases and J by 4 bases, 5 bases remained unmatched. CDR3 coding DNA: TGTGCCAGCAGCAGGGACTACCTTTACGAGCAGTACGTC. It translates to CASSRDYLYEQYV.